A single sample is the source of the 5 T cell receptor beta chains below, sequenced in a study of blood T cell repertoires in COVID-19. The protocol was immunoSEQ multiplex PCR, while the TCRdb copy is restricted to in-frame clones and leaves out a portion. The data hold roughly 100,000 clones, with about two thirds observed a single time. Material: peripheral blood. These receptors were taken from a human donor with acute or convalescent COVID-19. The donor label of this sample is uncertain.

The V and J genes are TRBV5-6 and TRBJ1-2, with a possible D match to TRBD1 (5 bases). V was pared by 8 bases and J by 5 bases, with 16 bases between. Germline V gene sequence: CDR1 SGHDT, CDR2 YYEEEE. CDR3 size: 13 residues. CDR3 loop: CASSGRLGYGYTF. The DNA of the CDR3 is TGTGCCAGTTCAGGGCGATTAGGGTATGGCTACACCTTC.

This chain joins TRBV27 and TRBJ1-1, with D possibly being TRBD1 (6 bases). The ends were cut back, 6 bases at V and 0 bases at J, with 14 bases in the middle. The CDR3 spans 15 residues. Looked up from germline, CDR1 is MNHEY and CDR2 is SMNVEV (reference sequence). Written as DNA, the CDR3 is TGTGCCAGCAGGAACTCGGACAGACTGAACACTGAAGCTTTCTTT. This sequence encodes CASRNSDRLNTEAFF.

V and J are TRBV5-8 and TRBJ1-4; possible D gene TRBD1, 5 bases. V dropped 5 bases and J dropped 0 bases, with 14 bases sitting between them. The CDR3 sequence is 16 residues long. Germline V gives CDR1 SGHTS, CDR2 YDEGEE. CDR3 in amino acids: CASSSGSEATNEKLFF. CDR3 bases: TGTGCCAGCAGTTCAGGGTCTGAGGCAACTAATGAAAAACTGTTTTTT.

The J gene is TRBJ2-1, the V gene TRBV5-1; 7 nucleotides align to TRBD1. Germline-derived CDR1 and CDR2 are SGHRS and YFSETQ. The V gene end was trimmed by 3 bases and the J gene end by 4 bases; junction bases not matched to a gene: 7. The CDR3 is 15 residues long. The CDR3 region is CASSSGGERYNEQFF. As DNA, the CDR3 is TGCGCCAGCAGCTCAGGGGGTGAGAGATACAATGAGCAGTTCTTC.

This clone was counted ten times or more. The CDR3 DNA sequence: TGTGCCGTATCCTACAGGCGTGCGGGGCAGCCCCAGCATTTT. Protein: CAVSYRRAGQPQHF. The rearrangement joins TRBV2 to TRBJ1-5, with D maybe TRBD1 (5 bases). The germline V gene encodes CDR1 SNHLY and CDR2 FYNNEI. The length of the CDR3 is 14 residues. Trimming took 11 bases from V and 7 from J, leaving 21 bases between them.